This record concerns one T cell receptor beta chain sequence. This sample stems from a study of cytomegalovirus exposure and HLA in healthy donors. The CDR3 sequence is 15 residues long. The ends were cut back, 5 bases at V and 4 bases at J, with 14 bases in the middle. The germline CDR1 and CDR2 sequences are MNHEY and SVGAGI. Use of 60 Vbeta and 13 Jbeta primers characterized the PCR. TCRdb's copy holds only in-frame clones and misses some; the assay was immunoSEQ multiplex PCR. The table shows roughly 150,000 clones, with roughly 85% occurring only once. V is TRBV6-5 and J is TRBJ1-4, with a tentative D call TRBD1 (6 bases). The receptor was isolated from a man aged 40-55 years in good health and CMV-seropositive. Sequencing input: PBMCs. Written as DNA, the CDR3 is TGTGCCAGCAGTAACCAGGGGTTAGGTAATGAAAAACTGTTTTTT. Translating it yields CASSNQGLGNEKLFF.